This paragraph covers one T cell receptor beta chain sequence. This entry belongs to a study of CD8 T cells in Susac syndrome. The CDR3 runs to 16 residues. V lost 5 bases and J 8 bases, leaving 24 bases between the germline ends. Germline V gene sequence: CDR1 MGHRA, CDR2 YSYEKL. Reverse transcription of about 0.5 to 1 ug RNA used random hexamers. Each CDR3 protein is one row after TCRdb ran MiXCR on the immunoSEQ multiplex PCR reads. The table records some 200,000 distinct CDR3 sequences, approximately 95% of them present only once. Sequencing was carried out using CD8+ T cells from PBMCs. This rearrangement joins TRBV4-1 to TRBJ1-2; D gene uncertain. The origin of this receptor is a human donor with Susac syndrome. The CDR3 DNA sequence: TGCGCCAGCAGCGTATCCCTTCGTGGCGGTTTTGGGGGCTACACCTTC. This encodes CASSVSLRGGFGGYTF.